One and the same sample provided the 11 T cell receptor beta chains below, sequenced in a study of OX40 agonist ivuxolimab in advanced cancers. The protocol was immunoSEQ multiplex PCR, while the TCRdb copy is restricted to in-frame clones and leaves out a portion. The sample yields 20,000 or so clones, approximately 84% seen once. The material was CD4+ or CD8+ T cells sorted from blood, obtained in a trial of the OX40 agonist ivuxolimab. The receptors come from an adult with an advanced solid tumor such as melanoma, head and neck, liver or kidney cancer.

V usage is TRBV4-1 and J usage is TRBJ2-7; D is ambiguous. CDR1 is MGHRA and CDR2 is YSYEKL in the germline V gene. This CDR3 is built from 14 residues. Trimming left V 0 bases short and J 1 base short, with 7 bases between. In nucleotides, the CDR3 is TGCGCCAGCAGCCAAGAGATTCCATCCTACGAGCAGTACTTC. Translating gives CASSQEIPSYEQYF.

V is TRBV7-9 and J is TRBJ2-2, with 7 bases aligning to TRBD1. The CDR3 has 15 amino acids. The ends lost 2 bases at V and 6 bases at J; junction bases unmatched: 6. Germline lookup yields CDR1 SEHNR and CDR2 FQNEAQ (reference sequence). In DNA, the CDR3 is TGTGCCAGCAGCTTATATGAAGGGGGCTCCGGGGAGCTGTTTTTT. This translates into CASSLYEGGSGELFF.

Here the CDR3 reads CASSPTRYGAEAFF. Here the CDR3 DNA reads TGTGCCAGCTCACCGACTAGATATGGGGCTGAAGCTTTCTTT. This chain joins TRBV18 and TRBJ1-1; unclear D gene. V lost 3 bases and J 6 bases, leaving 14 bases between the germline ends. This CDR3 region has 14 residues. Germline assignment: CDR1 KGHSH and CDR2 LQKENI.

The V and J genes are TRBV27 and TRBJ2-3; tentatively, D is TRBD1 (5 bases). Germline V CDR1 and CDR2: MNHEY, SMNVEV (reference sequence). The CDR3 covers 14 residues. V gave up 5 bases and J gave up 5 bases, with 14 bases separating them. The CDR3 nucleotides are TGTGCCAGCAGTACCACTGGGGCAGGAGATACGCAGTATTTT. As protein: CASSTTGAGDTQYF.

The gene calls are TRBV6-6 and TRBJ2-1, with TRBD1 matching over 8 bases. V lost 5 bases to trimming and J lost 8 bases; unmatched junction nucleotides: 5. Germline CDR1 and CDR2: MNHNY and SVGAGI (reference sequence). The CDR3 spans 13 residues. As DNA, the CDR3 is TGTGCCAGCAGTGCCGACAGGGGTGATGAGCAGTTCTTC. Residues: CASSADRGDEQFF.

The chain couples TRBV28 to TRBJ2-7; a possible D gene is TRBD1 (5 bases). The CDR3 consists of 10 residues. Germline V gives CDR1 MDHEN, CDR2 SYDVKM. The ends were cut back, 8 bases at V and 5 bases at J, with 7 bases in the middle. CDR3 region: CASARDEQYF. CDR3 sequence (DNA): TGTGCCAGCGCCAGGGACGAGCAGTACTTC.

This chain links TRBV11-2 with TRBJ2-5, with D possibly TRBD2 on 6 matching bases. Germline lookup yields CDR1 SGHAT and CDR2 FQNNGV. The CDR3 is made up of 13 amino acids. V lost 4 bases and J 5 bases, leaving 11 bases between the germline ends. The CDR3 nucleotides read TGTGCCAGCAGCTCGGACTATCAGGAGACCCAGTACTTC. Its protein is CASSSDYQETQYF.

CDR3 loop: CASSLGGTGAYEQYF. The CDR3 coding sequence is TGTGCCAGCAGTTTGGGTGGGACAGGGGCATACGAGCAGTACTTC. V usage is TRBV27 and J usage is TRBJ2-7; the match to TRBD1 covers 10 bases. The CDR3 totals 15 residues. The J segment lost 4 bases and the V segment lost 3 bases, leaving 6 bases of the junction unmatched. Germline V CDR1 and CDR2: MNHEY, SMNVEV (reference sequence).

The chain is built from TRBV7-6 and TRBJ2-2; D is possibly TRBD1 (6 bases). V was cut by 5 bases and J by 6 bases, with 7 bases left in between. The CDR3 has 12 residues. CDR1 is SGHVS and CDR2 is FNYEAQ in the germline V gene. The CDR3 DNA follows: TGTGCCAGCAGCGCAGGGGCCGGGGAGCTGTTTTTT. Translation gives CASSAGAGELFF.

As to this clone: At one boundary the junction diverges from the germline segment, which might be a read error. V and J are TRBV6-5 and TRBJ1-4, with a weak D call TRBD1 (5 bases). The germline CDR1 and CDR2 sequences are MNHEY and SVGAGI. The CDR3 runs 13 residues. The CDR3 reads CATSGSGYEKLFF. The CDR3 DNA sequence: TGTGCCACCAGTGGTTCAGGGTATGAAAAACTGTTTTTT.

J is TRBJ2-3 and V is TRBV7-3; D is perhaps TRBD1 (5 bases). The length of the CDR3 is 18 residues. CDR1 SGHTA and CDR2 FQGTGA come from the germline V gene. Deletions cut 1 base from V and 0 bases from J, with 17 bases between. The CDR3 DNA reads TGTGCCAGCAGCTTAAGTTTTGGTTTAGGGGCAAGCACAGATACGCAGTATTTT. Its protein is CASSLSFGLGASTDTQYF.